What follows are 10 T cell receptor beta chains derived from one specimen sequenced in a study of technical replicates of blood from several donors (dated by TCRdb to about 2017). Libraries were constructed by the immunoSEQ multiplex PCR assay. TCRdb re-hosts the immuneACCESS table, in-frame sequences only. Its copies lack some clones; in the studies checked, an unresolved V gene accounts for under half of them, and the cause for the rest is not known. This sample holds tens of thousands of clones; 95% to 98% were observed only once. The ten biggest clones cover around 0.16% of the sample. What was sequenced was T cells isolated from PBMCs. These receptors were collected from a human donor in good health.

In DNA, the CDR3 is TGTGCCAGCAGCTTATATGGGACTAGCGGGATGAGTGAGCAGTTCTTC. Residues: CASSLYGTSGMSEQFF. The genes are TRBV11-2 and TRBJ2-1; the match to TRBD2 covers 13 bases. V lost 2 bases, J lost 9 bases, and 7 bases stayed unmatched. Looked up from germline, CDR1 is SGHAT and CDR2 is FQNNGV. This CDR3 spans 16 amino acids. The full variable domain, in which reference TRBV11-2 and TRBJ2-1 provide the parts outside the CDR3, is EAGVAQSPRYKIIEKRQSVAFWCNPISGHATLYWYQQILGQGPKLLIQFQNNGVVDDSQLPKDRFSAERLKGVDSTLKIQPAKLEDSAVYLCASSLYGTSGMSEQFFGPGTRLTVL.

The table lists this clone with a few counts. V is TRBV4-1 and J is TRBJ2-1; TRBD2 aligns across 8 bases. The CDR3 sequence is 21 residues long. Germline lookup yields CDR1 MGHRA and CDR2 YSYEKL. With V trimmed by 0 bases and J by 0 bases, 16 bases remained unmatched. The CDR3 DNA is TGCGCCAGCAGCCAAGATCGGCGTAGCGGGATTACGTGGCGCTCCTACAATGAGCAGTTCTTC. Protein: CASSQDRRSGITWRSYNEQFF.

The chain employs TRBV28 and TRBJ2-3, with TRBD1 matching over 7 bases. Looked up from germline, CDR1 is MDHEN and CDR2 is SYDVKM. V trimming: 10 bases; J trimming: 2 bases; junction bases outside the gene matches: 9. This CDR3 contains 14 residues. CDR3 protein: CATWGQPTTDTQYF. CDR3 DNA: TGTGCCACCTGGGGACAGCCCACCACAGATACGCAGTATTTT.

The J gene is TRBJ1-1, the V gene TRBV7-9; the D gene is possibly TRBD1 (5 bases). Trimming shortened V by 4 bases and J by 7 bases, and 13 bases separated the two germline ends. This CDR3 is built from 13 residues. The germline CDR1 and CDR2 sequences are SEHNR and FQNEAQ (reference sequence). CDR3: CASSSGLPIEAFF. The CDR3 DNA reads as TGTGCCAGCAGCTCGGGACTTCCGATTGAAGCTTTCTTT. Combining the CDR3 with reference TRBV7-9 and TRBJ1-1 gives the whole variable domain DTGVSQNPRHKITKRGQNVTFRCDPISEHNRLYWYRQTLGQGPEFLTYFQNEAQLEKSRLLSDRFSAERPKGSFSTLEIQRTEQGDSAMYLCASSSGLPIEAFFGQGTRLTVV.

This clone was recorded only once. This chain joins TRBV7-2 and TRBJ2-6; D is undetermined. The germline CDR1 and CDR2 sequences are SGHTA and FQGNSA. The germline V and J ends were trimmed by 3 bases and 4 bases, with 10 bases remaining between them. CDR3 size: 15 residues. The CDR3 coding sequence is TGTGCCAGCAGCTTTCGGTTGAGCGGGGCCAACGTCCTGACTTTC. This sequence encodes CASSFRLSGANVLTF.

This chain uses TRBV4-1 with TRBJ2-1; D might be TRBD2 (6 bases). V dropped 5 bases and J dropped 3 bases, with 11 bases sitting between them. The CDR3 covers 14 residues. The germline V gene has CDR1 MGHRA and CDR2 YSYEKL. CDR3 region: CASSSLDYYNEQFF. The CDR3 bases are TGCGCCAGCAGCTCCCTGGACTACTACAATGAGCAGTTCTTC.

CDR3 nucleotide sequence: TGCAGCGTTGAACTTGGGGCATCTAATGAAAAACTGTTTTTT. Translating it yields CSVELGASNEKLFF. This chain uses TRBV29-1 with TRBJ1-4, with TRBD1 as a possible D gene (5 bases). The CDR3 runs to 14 residues. CDR1 SQVTM and CDR2 ANQGSEA come from the germline V gene. The V gene lost 2 bases and the J gene lost 3 bases, with 10 bases spanning the gap.

The rearrangement joins TRBV5-4 to TRBJ2-7, with 8 bases identical to TRBD2. Trimming cost V 4 bases and J 5 bases; bases outside gene matches: 8. CDR3 length: 14 amino acids. Germline CDR1 and CDR2: SGHNT and YYREEE (reference sequence). The CDR3 DNA is TGTGCCAGCAGCCGGGGGGGGGCGGAGCACGAGCAGTACTTC. This translates into CASSRGGAEHEQYF.

This clone was detected only once. The CDR3 DNA reads TGTGCCAGCAGTGTGGGGACAGATTCTTACGAGCAGTACTTC. Its protein product is CASSVGTDSYEQYF. The rearrangement links TRBV6-5 to TRBJ2-7, with TRBD1 matching 7 bases. This CDR3 is built from 14 residues. The V gene end was trimmed by 5 bases and the J gene end by 4 bases; junction bases not matched to a gene: 8. Germline CDR1 is MNHEY and CDR2 is SVGAGI.

J is TRBJ2-7 and V is TRBV9; D ambiguous. CDR3 length equals 12 residues. The V gene's germline CDR1 is SGDLS and CDR2 YYNGEE. Trimming took 3 bases from V and 5 from J, leaving 9 bases between them. The CDR3 loop reads CASSARPNEQYF. Written as DNA, the CDR3 is TGTGCCAGCAGCGCGCGGCCCAACGAGCAGTACTTC.